This TCR beta chain was sequenced in a study of T cell responses to AZD1222 COVID-19 vaccine. Measured with immunoSEQ multiplex PCR; TCRdb has only the in-frame clones, and not every one. The sample yields 95,000 to 150,000 clones, roughly nine tenths seen once. Sequencing used peripheral blood, obtained 28 days after the second AZD1222 dose. The receptor's source is an adult who received the AZD1222 COVID-19 vaccine.

CDR3: CAWSVTDYGYTF. The CDR3 nucleotides are TGTGCCTGGAGTGTCACGGACTATGGCTACACCTTC. The V gene is TRBV30, the J gene TRBJ1-2; D is unclear. This CDR3 spans 12 amino acids. Germline lookup yields CDR1 GTSNPN and CDR2 SVGIG (reference sequence). V lost 0 bases, J lost 3 bases, and 5 bases lay in between.